This entry lists 7 T cell receptor beta chains sequenced from one sample in a study of T cells in tumors after PD-1 blockade. Clones were sequenced by immunoSEQ multiplex PCR, and TCRdb holds only the in-frame ones, with some missing. The sample shows about 48,000 clones, approximately 84% of them seen only once. Material: PBMCs, obtained before anti-PD-1 treatment. Receptor source: a human donor with basal cell carcinoma.

The chain combines TRBV6-1 with TRBJ2-7; D remains ambiguous. Trimming removed 2 bases from V and 8 bases from J, with 13 bases in between. Looked up from germline, CDR1 is MNHNS and CDR2 is SASEGT. The CDR3 totals 13 residues. This CDR3 reads CASSELYRSQQYF. CDR3 sequence (DNA): TGTGCCAGCAGTGAACTTTACCGCTCCCAGCAGTACTTC.

The chain couples TRBV12-3 or TRBV12-4 to TRBJ2-3, with 11 bases aligning to TRBD2. The CDR3 has 13 amino acids. V shed 6 bases and J 9 bases; nucleotides not matched to a gene: 5. The CDR3 DNA sequence: TGTGCCAGCAGCCCCTCTAGCGGGAGGACGCAGTATTTT. Translation gives CASSPSSGRTQYF.

The chain uses TRBV18 and TRBJ2-7; 7 nucleotides match TRBD1. Per the germline V gene, CDR1 is KGHSH and CDR2 is LQKENI. This CDR3 has 13 residues. The V and J ends lost 4 bases and 7 bases, in that order; junction bases with no gene match: 7. The DNA for the CDR3 is TGTGCCAGCTCACGGGGACAGCTTTTGGAGCAGTACTTC. Its protein product is CASSRGQLLEQYF. Supplemented by reference TRBV18 and TRBJ2-7, the full variable domain reads NAGVMQNPRHLVRRRGQEARLRCSPMKGHSHVYWYRQLPEEGLKFMVYLQKENIIDESGMPKERFSAEFPKEGPSILRIQQVVRGDSAAYFCASSRGQLLEQYFGPGTRLTVT.

This clone was counted once. The chain carries TRBV2 and TRBJ2-1, with a tentative D call TRBD2 (6 bases). This CDR3 has 14 amino acids. The germline V and J ends were trimmed by 8 bases and 4 bases, with 15 bases remaining between them. From germline, CDR1 is SNHLY and CDR2 FYNNEI. CDR3 coding DNA: TGTGCCAGCGGCATGGCGGGGAATTACAATGAGCAGTTCTTC. Amino acid sequence: CASGMAGNYNEQFF. The whole variable domain, filled in from reference TRBV2 and TRBJ2-1, reads EPEVTQTPSHQVTQMGQEVILRCVPISNHLYFYWYRQILGQKVEFLVSFYNNEISEKSEIFDDQFSVERPDGSNFTLKIRSTKLEDSAMYFCASGMAGNYNEQFFGPGTRLTVL.

CDR3 protein: CASSWWGSDPQHF. The CDR3 bases are TGTGCCAGTAGTTGGTGGGGTTCGGATCCCCAGCATTTT. This chain connects TRBV19 to TRBJ1-5; the D is unclear. Germline CDR1 is LNHDA and CDR2 is SQIVND (reference sequence). CDR3 length: 13 amino acids. V lost 5 bases and J lost 10, with 15 bases in between. The full variable domain, with the rest looked up from reference TRBV19 and TRBJ1-5, is DGGITQSPKYLFRKEGQNVTLSCEQNLNHDAMYWYRQDPGQGLRLIYYSQIVNDFQKGDIAEGYSVSREKKESFPLTVTSAQKNPTAFYLCASSWWGSDPQHFGDGTRLSIL.

This clone has a single count. V usage is TRBV4-1 and J usage is TRBJ2-1, with D possibly being TRBD1 (6 bases). CDR3 length: 16 amino acids. With 4 bases removed from V and 4 bases from J, the gap between germline ends came to 17 bases. The germline gives CDR1 MGHRA, CDR2 YSYEKL. The CDR3 spells CASSRGGQGSYNEQFF. The DNA of the CDR3 is TGCGCCAGCAGCCGAGGGGGACAAGGGTCTTACAATGAGCAGTTCTTC.

The rearrangement uses TRBV27 and TRBJ2-2, with 8 bases identical to TRBD2. V trimming: 10 bases; J trimming: 7 bases; junction bases outside the gene matches: 11. Germline-derived CDR1 and CDR2 are MNHEY and SMNVEV (reference sequence). The CDR3 loop spans 14 amino acids. The CDR3 coding sequence is TGTGCCACGACGCGGGGGGCCAGAAACGGGGAGCTGTTTTTT. Translated: CATTRGARNGELFF.